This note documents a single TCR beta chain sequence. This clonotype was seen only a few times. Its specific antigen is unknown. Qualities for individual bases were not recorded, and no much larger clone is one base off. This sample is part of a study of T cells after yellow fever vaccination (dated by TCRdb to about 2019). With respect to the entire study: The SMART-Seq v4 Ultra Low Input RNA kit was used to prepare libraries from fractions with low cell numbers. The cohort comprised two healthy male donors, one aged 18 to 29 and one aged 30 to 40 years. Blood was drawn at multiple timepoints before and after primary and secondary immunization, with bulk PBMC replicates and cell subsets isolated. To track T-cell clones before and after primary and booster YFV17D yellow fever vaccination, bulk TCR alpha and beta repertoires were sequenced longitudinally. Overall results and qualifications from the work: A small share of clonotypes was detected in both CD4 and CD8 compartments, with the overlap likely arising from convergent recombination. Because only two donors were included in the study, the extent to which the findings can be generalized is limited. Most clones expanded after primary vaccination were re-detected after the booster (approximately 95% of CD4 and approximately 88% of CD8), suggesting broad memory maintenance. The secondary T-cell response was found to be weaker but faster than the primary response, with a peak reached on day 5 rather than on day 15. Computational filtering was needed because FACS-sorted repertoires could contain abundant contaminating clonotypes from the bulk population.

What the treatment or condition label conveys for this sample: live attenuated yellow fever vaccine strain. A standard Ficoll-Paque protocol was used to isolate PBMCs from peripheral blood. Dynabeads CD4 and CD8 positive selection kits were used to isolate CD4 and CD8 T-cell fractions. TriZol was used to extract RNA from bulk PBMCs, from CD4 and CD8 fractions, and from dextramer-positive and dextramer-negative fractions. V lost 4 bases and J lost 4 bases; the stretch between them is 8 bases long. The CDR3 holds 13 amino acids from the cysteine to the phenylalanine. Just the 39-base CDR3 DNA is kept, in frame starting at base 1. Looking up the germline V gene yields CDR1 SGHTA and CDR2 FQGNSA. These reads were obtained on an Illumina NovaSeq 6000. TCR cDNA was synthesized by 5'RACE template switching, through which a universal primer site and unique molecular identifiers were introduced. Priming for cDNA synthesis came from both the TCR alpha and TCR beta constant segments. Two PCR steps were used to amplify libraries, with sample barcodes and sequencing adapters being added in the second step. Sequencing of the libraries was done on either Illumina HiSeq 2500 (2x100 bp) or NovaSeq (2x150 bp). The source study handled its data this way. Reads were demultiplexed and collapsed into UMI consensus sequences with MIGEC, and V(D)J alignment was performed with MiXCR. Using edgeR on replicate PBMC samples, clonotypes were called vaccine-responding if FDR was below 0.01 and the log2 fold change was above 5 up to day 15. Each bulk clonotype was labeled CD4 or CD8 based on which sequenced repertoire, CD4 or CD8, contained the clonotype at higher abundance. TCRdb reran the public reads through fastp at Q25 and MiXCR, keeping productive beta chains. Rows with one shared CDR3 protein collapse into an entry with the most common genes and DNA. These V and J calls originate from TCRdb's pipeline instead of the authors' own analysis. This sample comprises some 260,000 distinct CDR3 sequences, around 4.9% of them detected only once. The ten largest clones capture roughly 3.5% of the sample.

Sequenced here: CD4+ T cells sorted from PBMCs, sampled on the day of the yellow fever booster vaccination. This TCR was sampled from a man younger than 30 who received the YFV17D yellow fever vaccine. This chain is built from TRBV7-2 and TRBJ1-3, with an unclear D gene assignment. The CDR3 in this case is CASSSTKGNTIYF. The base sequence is TGTGCCAGCAGCTCGACAAAAGGAAACACCATATATTTT.